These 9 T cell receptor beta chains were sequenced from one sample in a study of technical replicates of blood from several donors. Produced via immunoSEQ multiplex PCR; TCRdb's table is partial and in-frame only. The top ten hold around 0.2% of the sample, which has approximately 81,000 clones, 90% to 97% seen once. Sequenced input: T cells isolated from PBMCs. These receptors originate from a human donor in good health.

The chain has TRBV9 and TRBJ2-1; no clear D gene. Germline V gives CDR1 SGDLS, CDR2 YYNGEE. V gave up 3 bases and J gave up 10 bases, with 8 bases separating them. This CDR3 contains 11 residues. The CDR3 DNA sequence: TGTGCCAGCAGCGATTACCGGGAGCAGTTCTTC. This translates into CASSDYREQFF.

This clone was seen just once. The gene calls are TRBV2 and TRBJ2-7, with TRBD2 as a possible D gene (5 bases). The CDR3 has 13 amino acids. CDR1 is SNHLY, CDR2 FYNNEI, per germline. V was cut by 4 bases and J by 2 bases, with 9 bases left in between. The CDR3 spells CASSADLAYEQYF. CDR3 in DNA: TGTGCCAGCAGTGCGGACTTAGCCTACGAGCAGTACTTC.

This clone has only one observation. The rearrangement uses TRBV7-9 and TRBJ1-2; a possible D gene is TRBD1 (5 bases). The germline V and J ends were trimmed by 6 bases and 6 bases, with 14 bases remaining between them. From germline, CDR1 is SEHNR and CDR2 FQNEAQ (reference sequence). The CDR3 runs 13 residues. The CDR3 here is CASSARGIHGYTF. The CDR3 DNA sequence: TGTGCCAGCAGTGCACGGGGGATACATGGCTACACCTTC.

CDR3 region: CASSFISGLAASYNEQFF. CDR3 bases: TGCGCCAGCAGCTTCATCTCGGGACTAGCGGCTTCCTACAATGAGCAGTTCTTC. The V gene is TRBV5-1, the J gene TRBJ2-1, with TRBD2 identical over 11 bases. V shed 2 bases, J shed 1 base, and the junction held 8 bases outside the gene matches. The germline V gene encodes CDR1 SGHRS and CDR2 YFSETQ. The CDR3 consists of 18 residues.

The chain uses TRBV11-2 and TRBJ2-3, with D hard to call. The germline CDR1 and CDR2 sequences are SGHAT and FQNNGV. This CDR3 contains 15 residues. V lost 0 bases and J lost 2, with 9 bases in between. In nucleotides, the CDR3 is TGTGCCAGCAGCTTAGATCGAACAGACACAGATACGCAGTATTTT. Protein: CASSLDRTDTDTQYF.

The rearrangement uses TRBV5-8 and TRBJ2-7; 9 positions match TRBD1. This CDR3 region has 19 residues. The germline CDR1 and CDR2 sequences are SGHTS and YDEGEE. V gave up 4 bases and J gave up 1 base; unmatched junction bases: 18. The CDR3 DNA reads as TGTGCCAGCAGCCCGTCGGGGACAGGGTGGCGATTGGGGTCCTACGAGCAGTACTTC. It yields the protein CASSPSGTGWRLGSYEQYF.

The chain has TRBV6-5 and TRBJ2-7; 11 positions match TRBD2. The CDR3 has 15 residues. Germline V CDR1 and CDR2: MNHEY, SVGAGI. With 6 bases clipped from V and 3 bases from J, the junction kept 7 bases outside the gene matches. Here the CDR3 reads CASSISGTSGYEQYF. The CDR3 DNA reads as TGTGCCAGCAGCATATCCGGGACTAGCGGCTACGAGCAGTACTTC.

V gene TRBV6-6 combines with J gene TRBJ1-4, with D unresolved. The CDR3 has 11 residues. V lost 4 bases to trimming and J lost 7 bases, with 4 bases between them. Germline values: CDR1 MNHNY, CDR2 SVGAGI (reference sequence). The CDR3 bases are TGTGCCAGCAGTTTCGGTGAAAAACTGTTTTTT. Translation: CASSFGEKLFF.

CDR3 nucleotides: TGTGCCAGCAGCCCAGGGGCCTCCTACCCTTATGGCTACACCTTC. Protein sequence: CASSPGASYPYGYTF. The genes are TRBV5-5 and TRBJ1-2; perhaps TRBD1 as D (6 bases). The CDR3 covers 15 residues. The germline CDR1 and CDR2 sequences are SGHKS and YYEKEE (reference sequence). V was pared by 4 bases and J by 5 bases, with 18 bases between.